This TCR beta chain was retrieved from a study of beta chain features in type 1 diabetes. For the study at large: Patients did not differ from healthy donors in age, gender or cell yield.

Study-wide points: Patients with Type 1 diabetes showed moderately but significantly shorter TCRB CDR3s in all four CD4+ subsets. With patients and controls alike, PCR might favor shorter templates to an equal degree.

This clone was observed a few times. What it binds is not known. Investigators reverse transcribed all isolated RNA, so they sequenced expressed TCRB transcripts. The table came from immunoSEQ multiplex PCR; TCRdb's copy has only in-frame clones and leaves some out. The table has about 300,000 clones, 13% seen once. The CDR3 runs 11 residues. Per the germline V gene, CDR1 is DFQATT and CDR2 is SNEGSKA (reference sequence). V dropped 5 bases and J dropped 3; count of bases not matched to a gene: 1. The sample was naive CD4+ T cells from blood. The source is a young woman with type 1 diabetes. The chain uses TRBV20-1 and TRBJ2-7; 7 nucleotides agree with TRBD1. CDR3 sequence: CSAAGGYEQYV. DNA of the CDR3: TGCAGTGCTGCAGGGGGCTACGAGCAGTACGTC.